A selection of T cell receptor beta chains follows, all from one sample in a study of Ad26.COV2.S vaccination and SARS-CoV-2 variants. Produced via immunoSEQ multiplex PCR; TCRdb's table is partial and in-frame only. The profile shows about 480,000 clones, roughly nine tenths of them singletons. The specimen comprised peripheral blood, sampled in a trial of Ad26.COV2.S vaccine versus placebo. These receptor sequences come from a person aged 18 to 59 who received the Ad26.COV2.S COVID-19 vaccine or a placebo. CDR3s leave out the opening cysteine and the closing phenylalanine or tryptophan.

TRBV2	TRBJ2-3	ASRTTSGTDTQY
TRBV5-5	TRBJ2-3	ASRHTDTQY
TRBV29-1	TRBJ1-1	SVTGTGNTEAF
TRBV28	TRBJ1-5	ASSGVQGPQH
TRBV4-3	TRBJ1-4	ASSHGGEDEKLF
TRBV19	TRBJ1-1	ASSSDRLNTEAF
TRBV29-1	TRBJ2-7	SASLAPSYEQY
TRBV5-5	TRBJ2-4	ASSEGQGVDIQY
TRBV5-1	TRBJ2-6	ASSFGDRTSGANVLT
TRBV6-2/TRBV6-3	TRBJ1-1	ASSRRTGNTEAF
TRBV2	TRBJ2-1	ASRPDRSSYNEQF
TRBV4-1	TRBJ2-3	ASSQVGSTDTQY
TRBV9	TRBJ1-1	ASSVVGPGGTEAF
TRBV19	TRBJ2-1	ASSPRASGLNEQF
TRBV30	TRBJ1-3	AWSWKGGSGNTIY
TRBV28	TRBJ2-1	ASSTSWGGSREQF
TRBV6-6	TRBJ1-1	ASSRNTEAF
TRBV5-1	TRBJ1-4	ASSSILATAHNEKLF